This T cell receptor beta chain derives from a study of read filtering for tumor transcriptome and immune sequencing. Across the study: Mean patient age was approximately 66 years, range roughly 45 to 85; 17 male, 12 to 15 female. After DNase treatment, RNA was made into whole-transcriptome libraries.

The CDR3 covers 14 residues. V lost 0 bases, J lost 7 bases, and 13 bases lay in between. From germline, CDR1 is SGHRS and CDR2 YFSETQ. This clonotype was counted ten times or more. At the time of active disease, bone marrow was collected from every patient. Molecular barcoded adaptors covering alpha/delta and beta/gamma chains were used on approximately 440 ng RNA. TCRdb reprocessed the reads via MiXCR and lists one record per CDR3 protein. The sample shows 35,000 to 40,000 distinct CDR3 sequences, roughly 15% of them seen only once. The sample consisted of a population of CD138-negative cells sorted from bone marrow. This TCR was sampled from a donor aged 40 or older with multiple myeloma. The chain combines TRBV5-1 with TRBJ1-1, with no clear D. The CDR3 region has the DNA TGCGCCAGCAGCTTGGTGGTGGGAATGGTTGAAGCTTTCTTT. This codes for CASSLVVGMVEAFF.